Below are 8 T cell receptor beta chains sequenced from a single sample in a study of CD8 T cells in ankylosing spondylitis. TCRdb re-derived calls from the 5' RACE reads in MiXCR, one entry per CDR3 protein. The sample includes more than 200,000 distinct CDR3 sequences, 20% to 30% of them seen just once. The sample was blood, either unsorted or a sorted T cell fraction (not recorded which). The origin of the receptors is a male donor with ankylosing spondylitis or in good health (not recorded which).

The V call is TRBV24-1, the J call TRBJ2-5, with D uncertain. The V and J ends lost 4 bases and 5 bases respectively, with 7 bases between them. The CDR3 totals 12 residues. Germline CDR1 and CDR2: KGHDR and SFDVKD. The CDR3 DNA is TGTGCCACCAGTGACGACCGTGAGACCCAGTACTTC. This sequence encodes CATSDDRETQYF.

V gene TRBV6-5 combines with J gene TRBJ2-3; 14 nucleotides line up with TRBD2. In germline, CDR1 is MNHEY, CDR2 SVGAGI. The CDR3 loop spans 19 amino acids. Trimming at V came to 2 bases and at J to 1 base, leaving 8 bases not matched to a gene. The DNA for the CDR3 is TGTGCCAGCAGTTACGCGACTAGCGGGGGGGCCATTGGCACAGATACGCAGTATTTT. Amino acid sequence: CASSYATSGGAIGTDTQYF.

The chain joins TRBV20-1 to TRBJ2-7, with 10 bases identical to TRBD2. This CDR3 contains 15 residues. Germline trimming cut 5 bases from V and 6 bases from J; bases unmatched to any gene: 13. Germline assignment: CDR1 DFQATT and CDR2 SNEGSKA (reference sequence). This CDR3 reads CSAERGGLRDREQYF. The CDR3 DNA reads TGCAGTGCTGAGCGGGGGGGCCTACGCGATCGCGAGCAGTACTTC.

As for this clonotype: The junction shows a germline mismatch at one end, possibly a read error. The chain couples TRBV20-1 to TRBJ2-4, with D possibly being TRBD1 (6 bases). This CDR3 region has 13 residues. The germline V gene encodes CDR1 DFQATT and CDR2 SNEGSKA (reference sequence). The CDR3 protein is CSARDSVASRGHF. The CDR3 DNA sequence: TGCAGTGCTAGAGATTCGGTAGCGAGCAGGGGACACTTC.

This clonotype appeared many times. The chain joins TRBV12-3 or TRBV12-4 to TRBJ2-1; 9 positions agree with TRBD2. The CDR3 loop spans 16 amino acids. Unmatched junction bases numbered 9, after V lost 4 bases and J lost 5 bases. The DNA of the CDR3 is TGTGCCAGCAGTTCGCGCGGGGGGGCCCCCCACAATGAGCAGTTCTTC. Encoded protein: CASSSRGGAPHNEQFF.

The chain joins TRBV10-3 to TRBJ2-3; 7 nucleotides agree with TRBD2. CDR1 is ENHRY, CDR2 SYGVKD, per germline. The CDR3 loop spans 14 amino acids. V shed 2 bases, J shed 3 bases, and the junction held 2 bases outside the gene matches. Here the CDR3 reads CAISEGGGTDTQYF. The CDR3 region has the DNA TGTGCCATCAGTGAGGGCGGGGGTACAGATACGCAGTATTTT.

The chain combines TRBV9 with TRBJ2-1; 7 positions match TRBD2. CDR1 and CDR2 (germline): SGDLS, YYNGEE. Losses at the gene ends were 0 bases for V and 5 bases for J; bases not matched to a gene: 11. This CDR3 is built from 17 residues. The CDR3 nucleotides read TGTGCCAGCAGCGTAGTCGCCCGGACTAGGCACGACAATGAGCAGTTCTTC. It yields the protein CASSVVARTRHDNEQFF.

At least ten counts were recorded for this clonotype. This chain joins TRBV4-1 and TRBJ2-7, with 11 bases that match TRBD2. The length of the CDR3 is 16 residues. Germline values: CDR1 MGHRA, CDR2 YSYEKL. V was pared by 4 bases and J by 4 bases, with 9 bases of the junction left unmatched. The CDR3 protein is CASSLILTSGVYEQYF. The CDR3, as DNA: TGCGCCAGCAGCCTCATTTTGACTAGCGGGGTGTACGAGCAGTACTTC.